This is a list of T cell receptor beta chains from one sample in a study of vaccination and CD4 T cells after COVID-19. These receptors' targets are unknown. One entry per CDR3 protein results from TCRdb running MiXCR on the PCR reads. The sample records 20,000 to 25,000 distinct CDR3 sequences, 35% being singletons. Sequenced here: CD4+ T cells from blood, cultured in vitro, sampled about 7 months after SARS-CoV-2 vaccination. These receptors originate from a human donor who had recovered from COVID-19. Each CDR3 is given with its conserved first and last residue. D genes are given only for firm matches. For some rows the clone size is stated as once, few or many, or as a class when expanded; others skip it.

cdr3_nt | cdr3_aa | clone_size | j_call | v_call | d_call
TGTGCCACCAGCAGGGCTGCATCCTCTCGCGCTTTCTTT | CATSRAASSRAFF | few | TRBJ1-1 | TRBV15 | NA
TGTGCCAGCAGTCCCCAAGTGGTGGAGGGCAAGGGCGAGCAGTACTTC | CASSPQVVEGKGEQYF | few | TRBJ2-7 | TRBV27 | NA
TGTGCCAGCAGTTTGGTCAGTTCCTCCTACGAGCAGTACTTC | CASSLVSSSYEQYF | NA | TRBJ2-7 | TRBV28 | NA
TGTGCCAGCAGCTTAAGTACCGGGCCGCAACAGTTCTTC | CASSLSTGPQQFF | NA | TRBJ2-1 | TRBV7-9 | NA
TGCAGTGCTCTAAGGACTGCAGGGGCCTACGAGCAGTACTTC | CSALRTAGAYEQYF | few | TRBJ2-7 | TRBV20-1 | NA
TGCAGTGCTAGACTGGCGGGAGTCATGGAGACCCAGTACTTC | CSARLAGVMETQYF | few | TRBJ2-5 | TRBV20-1 | TRBD2
TGTGCCAGCAGTACCCCGACCGGGGAGCTGTTTTTT | CASSTPTGELFF | few | TRBJ2-2 | TRBV28 | NA
TGTGCCAGCAGCCCCAGTCTGGGGGGAGGCTATGAGCAGTTCTTC | CASSPSLGGGYEQFF | NA | TRBJ2-1 | TRBV7-3 | NA
TGTGCCAGCAGCTTCCCAACGGGCGAGCAGTACTTC | CASSFPTGEQYF | NA | TRBJ2-7 | TRBV7-9 | NA
TGCAGTGCTAGAACGAGAGACAGGGAGAGGTTCTCTGGGGCCAACGTCCTGACTTTC | CSARTRDRERFSGANVLTF | NA | TRBJ2-6 | TRBV20-1 | TRBD1
TGCAGTGCTAGAGATCCAAAGGCGGGCGAGCAGTACTTC | CSARDPKAGEQYF | few | TRBJ2-7 | TRBV20-1 | NA
TGTGCCAGCAGCTTAGCGGGACAGGCGTATCTTTACCAAGAGACCCAGTACTTC | CASSLAGQAYLYQETQYF | few | TRBJ2-5 | TRBV7-6 | TRBD1
TGTGCCACCAGTGATGTCTGGAATGAGCAGTTCTTC | CATSDVWNEQFF | few | TRBJ2-1 | TRBV24-1 | NA
TGTGCCAGTAGTATTGGCACAGGGGGCCCCTACGAGCAGTACTTC | CASSIGTGGPYEQYF | few | TRBJ2-7 | TRBV19 | TRBD1
TGTGCCAGCAGCAACCGGGGGATTCAAGAGACCCAGTACTTC | CASSNRGIQETQYF | NA | TRBJ2-5 | TRBV6-1 | NA
TGCAGTGCTAGAGATCCCACGGGGTCCGCACCATTC | CSARDPTGSAPF | NA | TRBJ2-7 | TRBV20-1 | NA
TGTGCCATCAGTGAGTCGGTCCTACGGACAGGCCTCATCGAGCAGTACTTC | CAISESVLRTGLIEQYF | NA | TRBJ2-7 | TRBV10-3 | TRBD1
TGTGCCAGCAGCTTAAGCACCGGGGAGCTGTTTTTT | CASSLSTGELFF | NA | TRBJ2-2 | TRBV7-3 | NA
TGTGCCAGCAGAATAGAGCGGGGAGCCTACAATGAGCAGTTCTTC | CASRIERGAYNEQFF | NA | TRBJ2-1 | TRBV7-8 | TRBD2
TGTGCCGGAGACAGGGGGCGGTCACAAGAGACCCAGTACTTC | CAGDRGRSQETQYF | few | TRBJ2-5 | TRBV6-1 | TRBD1
TGTGCCAGCAGCTCTGGAGGCGGACTAGCGGGACTCAATGAGCAGTTCTTC | CASSSGGGLAGLNEQFF | NA | TRBJ2-1 | TRBV5-4 | TRBD2
TGTGCCAGCAGCTTCCAGCGGGATAGCAACAATGAGCAGTTCTTC | CASSFQRDSNNEQFF | few | TRBJ2-1 | TRBV7-2 | TRBD2
TGCAGTGCTACTCCCTTTAGCGGGAATTCCTACGAGCAGTACTTC | CSATPFSGNSYEQYF | NA | TRBJ2-7 | TRBV20-1 | TRBD2
TGTGCCAGCAGCTTAGGCACGGTGGGACTCTACGAGCAGTACTTC | CASSLGTVGLYEQYF | NA | TRBJ2-7 | TRBV7-6 | NA
TGTGCCACCAGTCACGCAGGGCGCACAGATACGCAGTATTTT | CATSHAGRTDTQYF | NA | TRBJ2-3 | TRBV24-1 | NA
TGTGCCAGCAGTTACCAACAGGGCTACTATGGCTACACCTTC | CASSYQQGYYGYTF | few | TRBJ1-2 | TRBV6-2/TRBV6-3 | NA
TGTGCCAGCACCCCGTCGGGGGCGTTTAGGACTGAAGCTTTCTTT | CASTPSGAFRTEAFF | once | TRBJ1-1 | TRBV27 | NA
TGCAGTGCTAGTGGAGAAACCCTCAATCAGCCCCAGCATTTT | CSASGETLNQPQHF | medium-sized | TRBJ1-5 | TRBV20-1 | NA
TGCGCCAGCAGCCCTCTAGTGGGAGGAGAGACCCAGTACTTC | CASSPLVGGETQYF | NA | TRBJ2-5 | TRBV4-3 | NA
TGCAGTGCTACACCAACTAACCGACAGGGTAGATCGAACACTGAAGCTTTCTTT | CSATPTNRQGRSNTEAFF | few | TRBJ1-1 | TRBV20-1 | TRBD1
TGCGCCAGCAGCCTTCCTCCAGGGACGGGGGAAAATGGCTACACCTTC | CASSLPPGTGENGYTF | NA | TRBJ1-2 | TRBV4-1 | NA
TGTGCCAGCAGTTACACCTGGACAGGGAGCTACGAGCAGTACTTC | CASSYTWTGSYEQYF | few | TRBJ2-7 | TRBV6-5 | TRBD1
TGCAGTGCTAGAGACGGGGCGGGACCGGGAGATACGCAGTATTTT | CSARDGAGPGDTQYF | NA | TRBJ2-3 | TRBV20-1 | NA
TGTGCCAGCACTACCTGGGAGTCTAATTCACCCCTCCACTTT | CASTTWESNSPLHF | few | TRBJ1-6 | TRBV7-2 | NA
TGTGCCAGCAGTTTACTCCGGACTAGGCGCACAGATACGCAGTATTTT | CASSLLRTRRTDTQYF | NA | TRBJ2-3 | TRBV27 | TRBD2
TGCAGTGCTAGAGAGCAACGGGGGAATCAGTACTTC | CSAREQRGNQYF | few | TRBJ2-4 | TRBV20-1 | NA
TGCAGTGCCTATGATCGGGGAGATACGCAGTATTTT | CSAYDRGDTQYF | few | TRBJ2-3 | TRBV20-1 | NA
TGCAGTGCTTTAACTCAGGGGGCTGGTGGACAGCCCCAGCATTTT | CSALTQGAGGQPQHF | medium-sized | TRBJ1-5 | TRBV20-1 | TRBD1
TGCAGTGCTCTTTCCGACGGGGGGGGGATCTATGGCTACACCTTC | CSALSDGGGIYGYTF | NA | TRBJ1-2 | TRBV20-1 | NA
TGCAGTGCGCCGGAAAGCGGGAGTACCTACGAGCAGTACTTC | CSAPESGSTYEQYF | NA | TRBJ2-7 | TRBV20-1 | TRBD2
TGTGCCAGCAGCTTCGCCGGGGAGCTGTTTTTT | CASSFAGELFF | NA | TRBJ2-2 | TRBV7-2 | NA
TGTGCCAGCAGCTTAATCGTTTTTCGCAGGCTCCAAGAGACCCAGTACTTC | CASSLIVFRRLQETQYF | few | TRBJ2-5 | TRBV7-2 | NA
TGTGCCAGCAGGGGGGGATGGGGCAATCAGCCCCAGCATTTT | CASRGGWGNQPQHF | NA | TRBJ1-5 | TRBV28 | NA
TGTGCCAGCAGCCGATCACAGGGCAGCGAGCAGTACTTC | CASSRSQGSEQYF | few | TRBJ2-7 | TRBV7-6 | NA
TGTGCCAGCAGCATTGGGGGACAGGGCTTCTATGGCTACACCTTC | CASSIGGQGFYGYTF | NA | TRBJ1-2 | TRBV28 | TRBD1
TGTGCCAGCAGGCCCCAAGCGGGGGTGGTAACAGATACGCAGTATTTT | CASRPQAGVVTDTQYF | NA | TRBJ2-3 | TRBV6-4 | TRBD2
TGCAGTGCTACCCGACGGGCCTTAACAGATACGCAGTATTTT | CSATRRALTDTQYF | NA | TRBJ2-3 | TRBV20-1 | NA
TGCAGTGCTAGGGACTTCCCGGCTCAGTACTTC | CSARDFPAQYF | few | TRBJ2-4 | TRBV20-1 | NA
TGCAGTGCTATGGCCAGCGGGTGGCTAAGCTCCTACAATGAGCAGTTCTTC | CSAMASGWLSSYNEQFF | NA | TRBJ2-1 | TRBV20-1 | NA
TGTGCCAGCAGTTACCGCGGGGCGGCGGCCATCCCTTACGAGCAGTACTTC | CASSYRGAAAIPYEQYF | few | TRBJ2-7 | TRBV6-5 | NA
TGTGCCAGCAGTTTCTTACTAGCGGCCAACAATGAGCAGTTCTTC | CASSFLLAANNEQFF | NA | TRBJ2-1 | TRBV27 | TRBD2
TGTGCCAGCAGCCAAGTGGGGGACTATGGGGAAGAGACCCAGTACTTC | CASSQVGDYGEETQYF | once | TRBJ2-5 | TRBV4-2 | TRBD2
TGTGCCAGCAGACGACCGGGACTAGCGCACTCCTACGAGCAGTACTTC | CASRRPGLAHSYEQYF | NA | TRBJ2-7 | TRBV28 | TRBD2
TGTGCCATCAGTGAAGGTACCCAAGAGACCCAGTACTTC | CAISEGTQETQYF | NA | TRBJ2-5 | TRBV10-3 | NA
TGTGCCAGCAGTTGGCGGACTAGAGGGCTTGAGCAGTTCTTC | CASSWRTRGLEQFF | NA | TRBJ2-1 | TRBV6-5 | TRBD2
TGCAGTGCCACGTTGGGCGGTACAGGGGGAGTCTCGACCCAGTACTTC | CSATLGGTGGVSTQYF | NA | TRBJ2-5 | TRBV20-1 | TRBD1
TGTGCCAGCAGCTTACAGGTCCAAGAGACCCAGTACTTC | CASSLQVQETQYF | NA | TRBJ2-5 | TRBV7-9 | NA